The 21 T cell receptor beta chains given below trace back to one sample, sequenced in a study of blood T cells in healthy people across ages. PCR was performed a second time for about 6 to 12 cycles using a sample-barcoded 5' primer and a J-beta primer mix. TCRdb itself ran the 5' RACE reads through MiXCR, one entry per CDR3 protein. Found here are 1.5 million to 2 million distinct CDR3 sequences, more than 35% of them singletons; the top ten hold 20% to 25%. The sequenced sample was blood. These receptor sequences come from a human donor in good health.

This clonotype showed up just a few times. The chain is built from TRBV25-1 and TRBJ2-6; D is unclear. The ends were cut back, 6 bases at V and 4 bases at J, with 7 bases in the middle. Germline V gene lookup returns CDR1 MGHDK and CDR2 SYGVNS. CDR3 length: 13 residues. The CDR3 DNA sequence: TGTGCCAGCAGGTTGACCGGGGCCAACGTCCTGACTTTC. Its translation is CASRLTGANVLTF.

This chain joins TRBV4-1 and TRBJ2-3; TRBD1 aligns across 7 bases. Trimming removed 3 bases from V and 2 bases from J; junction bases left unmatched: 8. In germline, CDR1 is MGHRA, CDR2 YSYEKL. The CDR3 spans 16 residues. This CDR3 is CASSHPGQTLTDTQYF. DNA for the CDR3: TGCGCCAGCAGCCACCCGGGACAGACCCTCACAGATACGCAGTATTTT.

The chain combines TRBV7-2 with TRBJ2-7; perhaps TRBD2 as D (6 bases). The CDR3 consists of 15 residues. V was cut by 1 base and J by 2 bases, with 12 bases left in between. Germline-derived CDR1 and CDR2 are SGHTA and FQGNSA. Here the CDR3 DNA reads TGTGCCAGCAGCTTAGATTGGTCGGGAGCCTACGAGCAGTACTTC. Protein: CASSLDWSGAYEQYF.

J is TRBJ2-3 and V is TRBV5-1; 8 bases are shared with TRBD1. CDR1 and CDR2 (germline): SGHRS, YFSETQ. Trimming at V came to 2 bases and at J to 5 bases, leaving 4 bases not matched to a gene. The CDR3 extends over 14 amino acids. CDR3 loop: CASSFDRGEDTQYF. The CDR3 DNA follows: TGCGCCAGCAGCTTTGACAGGGGAGAAGATACGCAGTATTTT. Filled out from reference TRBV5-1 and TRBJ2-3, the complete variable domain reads KAGVTQTPRYLIKTRGQQVTLSCSPISGHRSVSWYQQTPGQGLQFLFEYFSETQRNKGNFPGRFSGRQFSNSRSEMNVSTLELGDSALYLCASSFDRGEDTQYFGPGTRLTVL.

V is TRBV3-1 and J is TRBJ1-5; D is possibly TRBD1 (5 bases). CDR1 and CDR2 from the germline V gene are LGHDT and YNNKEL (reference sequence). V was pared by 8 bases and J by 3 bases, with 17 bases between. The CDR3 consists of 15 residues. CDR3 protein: CASSQGGRNNQPQHF. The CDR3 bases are TGTGCCAGCTCCCAGGGAGGACGAAACAATCAGCCCCAGCATTTT.

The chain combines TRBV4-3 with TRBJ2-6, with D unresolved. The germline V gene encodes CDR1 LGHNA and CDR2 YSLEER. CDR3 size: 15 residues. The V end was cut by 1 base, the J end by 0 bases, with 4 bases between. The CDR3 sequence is CASSQVNSGANVLTF. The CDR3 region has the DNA TGCGCCAGCAGCCAAGTGAACTCTGGGGCCAACGTCCTGACTTTC.

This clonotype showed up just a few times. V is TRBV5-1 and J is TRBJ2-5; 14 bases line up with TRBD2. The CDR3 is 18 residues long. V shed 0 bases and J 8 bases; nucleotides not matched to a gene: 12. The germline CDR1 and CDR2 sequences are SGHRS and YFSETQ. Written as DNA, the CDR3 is TGCGCCAGCAGCTTGGAGTTATCGACTAGCGGGGGGGCGGTCACCCAGTACTTC. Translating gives CASSLELSTSGGAVTQYF.

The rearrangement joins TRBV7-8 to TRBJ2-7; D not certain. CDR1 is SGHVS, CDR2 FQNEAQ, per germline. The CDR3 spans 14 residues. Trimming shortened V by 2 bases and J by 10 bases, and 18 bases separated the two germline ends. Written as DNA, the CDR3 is TGTGCCAGCAGCTTATCCGGCTCAGTACCTACCCAGTACTTC. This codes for CASSLSGSVPTQYF.

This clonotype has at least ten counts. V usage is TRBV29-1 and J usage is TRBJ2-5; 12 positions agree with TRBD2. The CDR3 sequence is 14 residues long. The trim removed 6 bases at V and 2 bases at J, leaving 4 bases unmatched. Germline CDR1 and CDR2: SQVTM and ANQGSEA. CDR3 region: CSVRLAGVQETQYF. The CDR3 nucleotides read TGCAGCGTCCGACTAGCGGGGGTACAAGAGACCCAGTACTTC.

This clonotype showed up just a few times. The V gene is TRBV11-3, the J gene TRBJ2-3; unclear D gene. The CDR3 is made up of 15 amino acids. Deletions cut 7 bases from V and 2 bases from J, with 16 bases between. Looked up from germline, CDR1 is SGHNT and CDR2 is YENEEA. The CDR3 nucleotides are TGTGCCAGCAACCCTCATGGCTACCCCACAGATACGCAGTATTTT. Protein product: CASNPHGYPTDTQYF.

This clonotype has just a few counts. The CDR3 sequence is CASSSRVGGGETQYF. The DNA of the CDR3 is TGTGCCAGCAGTTCTAGGGTCGGAGGTGGGGAGACCCAGTACTTC. This rearrangement joins TRBV12-3 or TRBV12-4 to TRBJ2-5; D may be TRBD2 (5 bases). The CDR3 extends over 15 amino acids. The ends were cut back, 4 bases at V and 5 bases at J, with 17 bases in the middle.

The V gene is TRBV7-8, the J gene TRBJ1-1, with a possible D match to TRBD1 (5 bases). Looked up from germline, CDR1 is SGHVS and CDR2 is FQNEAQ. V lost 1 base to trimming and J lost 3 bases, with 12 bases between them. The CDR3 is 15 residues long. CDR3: CASSLVDLGDTEAFF. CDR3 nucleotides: TGTGCCAGCAGCTTAGTCGATCTGGGGGACACTGAAGCTTTCTTT.

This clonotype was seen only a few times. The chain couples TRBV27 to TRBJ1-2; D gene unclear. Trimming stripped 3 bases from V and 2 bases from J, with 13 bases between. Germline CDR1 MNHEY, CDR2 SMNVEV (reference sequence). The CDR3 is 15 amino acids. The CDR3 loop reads CASSFQLFRNYGYTF. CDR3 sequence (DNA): TGTGCCAGCAGTTTCCAACTTTTCCGGAACTATGGCTACACCTTC.

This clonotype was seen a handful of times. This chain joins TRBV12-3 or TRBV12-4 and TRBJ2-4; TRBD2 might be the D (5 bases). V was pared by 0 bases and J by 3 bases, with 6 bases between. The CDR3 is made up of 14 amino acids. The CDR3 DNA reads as TGTGCCAGCAGTTTAGCGAGCGGCAAAAACATTCAGTACTTC. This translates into CASSLASGKNIQYF.

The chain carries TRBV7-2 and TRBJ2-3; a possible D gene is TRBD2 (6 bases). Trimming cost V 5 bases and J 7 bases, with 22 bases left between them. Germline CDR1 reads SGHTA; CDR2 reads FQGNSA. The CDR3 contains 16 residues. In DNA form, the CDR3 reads TGTGCCAGCAGCCCAGTGGGAGGAGCCGGTCATCATACGCAGTATTTT. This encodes CASSPVGGAGHHTQYF.

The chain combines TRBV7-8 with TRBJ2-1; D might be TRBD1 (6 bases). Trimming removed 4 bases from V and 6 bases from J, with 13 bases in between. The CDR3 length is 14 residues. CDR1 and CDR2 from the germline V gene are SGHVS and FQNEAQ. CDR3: CASSCSPGVNEQFF. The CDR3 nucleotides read TGTGCCAGCAGCTGCAGTCCAGGGGTCAATGAGCAGTTCTTC.

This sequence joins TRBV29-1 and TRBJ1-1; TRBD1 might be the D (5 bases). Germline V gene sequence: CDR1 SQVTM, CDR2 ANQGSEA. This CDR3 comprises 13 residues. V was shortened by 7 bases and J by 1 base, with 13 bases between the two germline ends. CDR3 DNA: TGCAGCGGGCGGGCCAGGGCGAACACTGAAGCTTTCTTT. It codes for CSGRARANTEAFF.

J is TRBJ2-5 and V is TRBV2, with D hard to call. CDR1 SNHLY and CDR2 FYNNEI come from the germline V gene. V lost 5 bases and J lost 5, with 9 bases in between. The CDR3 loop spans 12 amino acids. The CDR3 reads CASSNVGETQYF. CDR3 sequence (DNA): TGTGCCAGCAGTAACGTGGGGGAGACCCAGTACTTC.

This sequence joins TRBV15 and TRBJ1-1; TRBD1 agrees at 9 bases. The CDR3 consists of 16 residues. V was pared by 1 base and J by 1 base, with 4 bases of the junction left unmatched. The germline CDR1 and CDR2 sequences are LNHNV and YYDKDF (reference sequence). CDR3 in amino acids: CATSRVPGQGNTEAFF. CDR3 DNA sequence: TGTGCCACCAGCAGAGTACCGGGACAGGGGAACACTGAAGCTTTCTTT.

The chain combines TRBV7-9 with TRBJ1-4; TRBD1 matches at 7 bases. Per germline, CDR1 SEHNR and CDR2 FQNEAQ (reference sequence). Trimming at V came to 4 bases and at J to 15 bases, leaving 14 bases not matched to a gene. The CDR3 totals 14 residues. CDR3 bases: TGTGCCAGCAGCTCAGCAGGGGGTCAGGCCTCTTTGTTTTTT. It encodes CASSSAGGQASLFF.

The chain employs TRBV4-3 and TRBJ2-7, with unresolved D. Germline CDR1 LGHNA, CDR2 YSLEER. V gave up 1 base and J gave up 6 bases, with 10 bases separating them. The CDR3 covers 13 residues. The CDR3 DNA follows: TGCGCCAGCAGCCAAGGTCTCGTCTGCGAGCAGTACTTC. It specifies CASSQGLVCEQYF.